This T cell receptor (beta chain) was sequenced for a study of T cells in Graves' hyperthyroidism and ophthalmopathy. Turning to the study itself: Peripheral blood was collected at initial diagnosis, before any treatment.

This CDR3 contains 15 residues. Trimming cost V 6 bases and J 0 bases; bases outside gene matches: 3. A NOSPECS grade of at least 4, a Clinical Activity Score of at least 3 and duration under 3 months were recorded in ophthalmopathy patients. Cells are PBMCs isolated from roughly 9.3 ml of fresh blood. The table lists this clonotype with many counts. Its antigen is unknown. TCR beta CDR3 regions were amplified from RNA transcripts. HTBI primers were used for first-round RT-PCR of the TCR CDR3. Each CDR3 protein gets one entry after TCRdb re-called the multiplex PCR reads with MiXCR. The table shows 500,000 to 650,000 distinct CDR3 sequences, with more than 14% occurring only once. Points from the study as a whole: Model output signaled ophthalmopathy a median around 6.9 months ahead of onset.

The receptor was derived from a woman in her 50s with Graves' ophthalmopathy. The sequenced material came from blood. This chain connects TRBV12-3 or TRBV12-4 to TRBJ2-7; TRBD2 matches at 12 bases. CDR3 sequence reads: CASRKLAGGSYEQYF. CDR3 bases: TGTGCCAGCAGAAAACTAGCGGGAGGCTCCTACGAGCAGTACTTC.